This T cell receptor beta chain is drawn from a study of Ad26.COV2.S vaccination and SARS-CoV-2 variants. Study-wide results and limits: Vaccine and placebo groups showed comparable non-spike TCR breadth.

The treatment is: 15 to 20 received Ad26.COV2.S at low or high dose, single or two shots; about 5 received placebo; per-sample allocation not given. Material that was analyzed had been drawn on day 63 after the first vaccine or placebo injection. Assay: immunoSEQ multiplex PCR; the TCRdb copy retains only in-frame clones and omits some. This table has 200,000 to 250,000 clones, 85% to 90% appearing once. A remark on this clone: Its antigen is not identified.

V was shortened by 4 bases and J by 3 bases, with 1 base between the two germline ends. Germline V gene lookup returns CDR1 MNHEY and CDR2 SVGEGT. The CDR3 consists of 12 residues. Sequencing used peripheral blood, obtained in a trial of Ad26.COV2.S vaccine versus placebo. The receptor comes from a person between 18 and 65 years old who received the Ad26.COV2.S COVID-19 vaccine or a placebo. The rearrangement joins TRBV6-2 or TRBV6-3 to TRBJ2-6; no firm D call. CDR3 protein: CASSFGANVLTF. CDR3 nucleotides: TGTGCCAGCAGTTTTGGGGCCAACGTCCTGACTTTC.